This T cell receptor (beta chain) derives from a study of blood T cell repertoires in COVID-19. Study details: The United States, Italy and Spain provided the acute and convalescent COVID-19 samples. PBMCs, B-cell-depleted T cells, or T cells were the source of the cDNA or gDNA that made up the material.

Per the original methods: For nucleated cells, counts were estimated from reference gene primer amplification. The repertoire was sequenced with immunoSEQ multiplex PCR; TCRdb's copy has only in-frame clones and lacks some. V and J calls and clone size come straight from that table; D and trimming were deduced from the DNA. The sample records more than 200,000 clones, around 84% being singletons. The CDR3 runs to 15 residues. The V segment lost 3 bases and the J segment 7 bases; nucleotides outside the gene matches: 8. CDR1 SGHAT and CDR2 FQNNGV come from the germline V gene. The sequenced sample was peripheral blood. The receptor was isolated from a man in his 60s with acute or convalescent COVID-19. The V call is TRBV11-2, the J call TRBJ2-1; 8 bases are a match to TRBD2. The CDR3 sequence is CASSFSGTKGNEQFF. The CDR3 coding sequence is TGTGCCAGCAGCTTTAGCGGGACTAAGGGAAATGAGCAGTTCTTC.